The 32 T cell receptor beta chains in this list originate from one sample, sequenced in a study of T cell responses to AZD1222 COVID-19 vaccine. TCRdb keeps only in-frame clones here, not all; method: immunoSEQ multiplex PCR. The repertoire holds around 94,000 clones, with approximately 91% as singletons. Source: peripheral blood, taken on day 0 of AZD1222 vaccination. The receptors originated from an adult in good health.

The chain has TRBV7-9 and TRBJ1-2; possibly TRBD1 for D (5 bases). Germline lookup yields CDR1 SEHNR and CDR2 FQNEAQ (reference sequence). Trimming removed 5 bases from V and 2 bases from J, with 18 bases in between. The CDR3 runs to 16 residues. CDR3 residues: CASSPGPQSANYGYTF. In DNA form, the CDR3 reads TGTGCCAGCAGCCCAGGGCCACAGAGTGCAAACTATGGCTACACCTTC. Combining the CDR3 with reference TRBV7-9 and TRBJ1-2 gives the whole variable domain DTGVSQNPRHKITKRGQNVTFRCDPISEHNRLYWYRQTLGQGPEFLTYFQNEAQLEKSRLLSDRFSAERPKGSFSTLEIQRTEQGDSAMYLCASSPGPQSANYGYTFGSGTRLTVV.

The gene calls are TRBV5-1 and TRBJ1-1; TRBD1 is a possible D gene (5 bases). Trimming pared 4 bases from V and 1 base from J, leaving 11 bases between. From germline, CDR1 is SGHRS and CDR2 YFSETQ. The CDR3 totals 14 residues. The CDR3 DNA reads TGCGCCAGCAGCGCCAGGGCACCGAACACTGAAGCTTTCTTT. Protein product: CASSARAPNTEAFF.

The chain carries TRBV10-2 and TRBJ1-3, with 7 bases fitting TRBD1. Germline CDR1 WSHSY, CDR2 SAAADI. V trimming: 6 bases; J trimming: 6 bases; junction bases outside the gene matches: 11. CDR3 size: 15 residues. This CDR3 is CASRRDSFTTNTIYF. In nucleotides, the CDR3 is TGCGCCAGCAGAAGGGACAGCTTCACCACAAACACCATATATTTT.

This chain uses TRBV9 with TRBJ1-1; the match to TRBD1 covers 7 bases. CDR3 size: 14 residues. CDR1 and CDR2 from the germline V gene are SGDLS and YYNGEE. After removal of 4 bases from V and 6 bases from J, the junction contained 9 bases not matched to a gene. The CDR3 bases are TGTGCCAGCAGCCCCCGGACAGGAGAGGCTGAAGCTTTCTTT. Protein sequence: CASSPRTGEAEAFF.

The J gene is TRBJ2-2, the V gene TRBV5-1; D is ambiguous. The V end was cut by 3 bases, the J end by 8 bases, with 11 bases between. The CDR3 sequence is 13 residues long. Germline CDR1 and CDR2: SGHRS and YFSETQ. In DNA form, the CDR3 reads TGCGCCAGCAGCTCAGGACCAATGGGGGAGCTGTTTTTT. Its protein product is CASSSGPMGELFF.

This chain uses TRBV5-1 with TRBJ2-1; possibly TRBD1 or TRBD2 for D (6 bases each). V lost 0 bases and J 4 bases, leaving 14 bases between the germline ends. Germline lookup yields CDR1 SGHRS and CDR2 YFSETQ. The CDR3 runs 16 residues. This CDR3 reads CASSLDIGGHYNEQFF. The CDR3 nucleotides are TGCGCCAGCAGCTTGGATATCGGGGGCCATTACAATGAGCAGTTCTTC.

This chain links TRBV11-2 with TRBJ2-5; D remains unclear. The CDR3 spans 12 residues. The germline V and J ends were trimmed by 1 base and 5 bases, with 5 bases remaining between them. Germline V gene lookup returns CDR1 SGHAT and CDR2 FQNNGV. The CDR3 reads CASSLGYETQYF. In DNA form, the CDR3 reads TGTGCCAGCAGCTTAGGGTATGAGACCCAGTACTTC.

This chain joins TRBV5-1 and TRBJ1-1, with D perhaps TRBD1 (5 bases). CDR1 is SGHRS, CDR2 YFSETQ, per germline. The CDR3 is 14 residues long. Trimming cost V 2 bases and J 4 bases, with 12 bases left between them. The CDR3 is CASSFGRETTEAFF. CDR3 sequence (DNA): TGCGCCAGCAGCTTCGGCAGGGAGACCACTGAAGCTTTCTTT.

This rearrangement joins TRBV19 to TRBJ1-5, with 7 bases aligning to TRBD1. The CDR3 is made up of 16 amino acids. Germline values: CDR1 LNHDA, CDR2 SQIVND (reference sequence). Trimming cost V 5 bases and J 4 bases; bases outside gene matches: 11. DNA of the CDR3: TGTGCCAGTAGTGAATCAGGGACAGCGGTTAATCAGCCCCAGCATTTT. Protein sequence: CASSESGTAVNQPQHF.

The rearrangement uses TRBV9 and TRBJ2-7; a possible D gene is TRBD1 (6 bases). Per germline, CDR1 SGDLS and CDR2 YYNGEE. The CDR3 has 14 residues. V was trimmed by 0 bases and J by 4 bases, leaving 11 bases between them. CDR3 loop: CASSVEDSPYEQYF. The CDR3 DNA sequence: TGTGCCAGCAGCGTAGAGGACAGCCCTTACGAGCAGTACTTC.

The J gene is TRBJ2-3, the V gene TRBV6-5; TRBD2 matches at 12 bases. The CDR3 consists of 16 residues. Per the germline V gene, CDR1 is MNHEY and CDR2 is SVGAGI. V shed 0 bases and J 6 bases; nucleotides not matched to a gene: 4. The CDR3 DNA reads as TGTGCCAGCAGTTACTCGCTAGCGGGGGGGCTGGATACGCAGTATTTT. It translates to CASSYSLAGGLDTQYF.

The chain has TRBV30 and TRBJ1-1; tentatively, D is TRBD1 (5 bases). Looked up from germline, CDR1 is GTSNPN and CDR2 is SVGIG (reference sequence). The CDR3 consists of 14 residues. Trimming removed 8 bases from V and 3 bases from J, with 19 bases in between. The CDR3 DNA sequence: TGTGCCGGCAACAGAAGGGGTGTAGACACTGAAGCTTTCTTT. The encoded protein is CAGNRRGVDTEAFF.

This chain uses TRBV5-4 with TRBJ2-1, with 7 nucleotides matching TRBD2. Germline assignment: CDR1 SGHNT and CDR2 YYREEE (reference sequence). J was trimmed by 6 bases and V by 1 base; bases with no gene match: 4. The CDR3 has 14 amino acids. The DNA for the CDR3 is TGTGCCAGCAGCTTGCTAGCGGACATCAATGAGCAGTTCTTC. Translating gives CASSLLADINEQFF. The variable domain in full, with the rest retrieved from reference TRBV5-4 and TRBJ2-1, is ETGVTQSPTHLIKTRGQQVTLRCSSQSGHNTVSWYQQALGQGPQFIFQYYREEENGRGNFPPRFSGLQFPNYSSELNVNALELDDSALYLCASSLLADINEQFFGPGTRLTVL.

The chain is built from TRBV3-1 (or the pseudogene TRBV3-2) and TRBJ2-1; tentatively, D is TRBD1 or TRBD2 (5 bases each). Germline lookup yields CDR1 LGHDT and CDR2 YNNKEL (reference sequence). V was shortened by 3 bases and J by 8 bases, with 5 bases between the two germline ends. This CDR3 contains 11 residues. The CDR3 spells CASSQGDEQFF. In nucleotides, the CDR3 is TGTGCCAGCAGCCAGGGGGATGAGCAGTTCTTC.

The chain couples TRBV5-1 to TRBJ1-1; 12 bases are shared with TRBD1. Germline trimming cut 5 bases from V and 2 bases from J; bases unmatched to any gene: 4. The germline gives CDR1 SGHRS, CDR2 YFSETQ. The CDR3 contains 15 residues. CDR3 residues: CASRDGTGGNTEAFF. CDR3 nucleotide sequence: TGCGCCAGCAGGGACGGGACAGGGGGCAACACTGAAGCTTTCTTT.

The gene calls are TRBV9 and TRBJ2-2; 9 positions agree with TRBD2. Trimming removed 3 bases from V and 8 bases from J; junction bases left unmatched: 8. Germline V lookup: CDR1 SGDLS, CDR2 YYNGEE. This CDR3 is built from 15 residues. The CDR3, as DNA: TGTGCCAGCAGCGACGGACAGCGGGGGGTTGGGGAGCTGTTTTTT. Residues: CASSDGQRGVGELFF.

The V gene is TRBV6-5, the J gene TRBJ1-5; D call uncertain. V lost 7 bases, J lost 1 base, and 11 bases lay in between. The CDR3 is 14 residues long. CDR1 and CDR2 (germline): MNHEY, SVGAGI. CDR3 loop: CASKGGRSNQPQHF. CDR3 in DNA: TGTGCCAGCAAGGGCGGCCGGAGCAATCAGCCCCAGCATTTT.

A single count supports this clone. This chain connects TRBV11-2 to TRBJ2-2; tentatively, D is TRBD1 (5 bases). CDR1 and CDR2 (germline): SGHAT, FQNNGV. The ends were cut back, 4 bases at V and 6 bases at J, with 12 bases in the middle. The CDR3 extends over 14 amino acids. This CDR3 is CASSSTLGAGELFF. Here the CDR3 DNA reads TGTGCCAGCAGCTCCACCCTAGGGGCCGGGGAGCTGTTTTTT.

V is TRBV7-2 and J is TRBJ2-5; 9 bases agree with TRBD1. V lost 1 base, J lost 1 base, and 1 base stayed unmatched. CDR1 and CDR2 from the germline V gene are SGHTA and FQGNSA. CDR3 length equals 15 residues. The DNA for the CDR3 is TGTGCCAGCAGCTTAGACAGGGGGCGCCAAGAGACCCAGTACTTC. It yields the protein CASSLDRGRQETQYF.

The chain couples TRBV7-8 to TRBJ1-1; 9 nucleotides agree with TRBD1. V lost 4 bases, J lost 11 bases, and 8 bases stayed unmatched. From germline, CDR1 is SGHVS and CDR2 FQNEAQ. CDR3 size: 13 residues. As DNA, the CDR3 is TGTGCCAGCAGCTGGACCGGGACAGGGTGGGCTTTCTTT. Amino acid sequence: CASSWTGTGWAFF.

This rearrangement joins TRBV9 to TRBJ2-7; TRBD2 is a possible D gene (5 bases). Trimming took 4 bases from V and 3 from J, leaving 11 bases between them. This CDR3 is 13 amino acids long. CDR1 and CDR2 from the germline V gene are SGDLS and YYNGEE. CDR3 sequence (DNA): TGTGCCAGCAGCACATGGGAGAACTACGAGCAGTACTTC. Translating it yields CASSTWENYEQYF.

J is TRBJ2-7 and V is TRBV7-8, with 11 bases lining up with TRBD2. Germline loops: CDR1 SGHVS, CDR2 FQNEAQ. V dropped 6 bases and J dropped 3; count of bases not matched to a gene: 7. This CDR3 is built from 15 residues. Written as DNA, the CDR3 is TGTGCCAGCAGAAGACTAGCGGGGAACCTCTACGAGCAGTACTTC. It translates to CASRRLAGNLYEQYF.

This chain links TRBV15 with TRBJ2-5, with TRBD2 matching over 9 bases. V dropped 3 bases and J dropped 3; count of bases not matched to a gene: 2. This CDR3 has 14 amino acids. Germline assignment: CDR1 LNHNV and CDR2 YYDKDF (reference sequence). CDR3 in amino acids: CATSSLAGEETQYF. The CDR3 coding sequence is TGTGCCACCAGCAGCTTAGCGGGGGAAGAGACCCAGTACTTC.

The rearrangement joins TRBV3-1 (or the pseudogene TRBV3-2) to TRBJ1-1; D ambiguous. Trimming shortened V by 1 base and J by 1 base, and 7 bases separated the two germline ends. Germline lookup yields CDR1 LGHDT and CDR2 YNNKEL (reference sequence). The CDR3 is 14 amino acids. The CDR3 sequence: CASSQVAGNTEAFF. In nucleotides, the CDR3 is TGTGCCAGCAGCCAAGTTGCTGGGAACACTGAAGCTTTCTTT.

This CDR3 reads CASSVGQGHNQPQHF. As DNA, the CDR3 is TGTGCCAGCAGTGTTGGACAGGGCCACAATCAGCCCCAGCATTTT. The rearrangement uses TRBV2 and TRBJ1-5; 8 bases map to TRBD1. The germline CDR1 and CDR2 sequences are SNHLY and FYNNEI. The CDR3 loop spans 15 amino acids. V gave up 4 bases and J gave up 3 bases; unmatched junction bases: 5. Supplemented by reference TRBV2 and TRBJ1-5, the full variable domain reads EPEVTQTPSHQVTQMGQEVILRCVPISNHLYFYWYRQILGQKVEFLVSFYNNEISEKSEIFDDQFSVERPDGSNFTLKIRSTKLEDSAMYFCASSVGQGHNQPQHFGDGTRLSIL.

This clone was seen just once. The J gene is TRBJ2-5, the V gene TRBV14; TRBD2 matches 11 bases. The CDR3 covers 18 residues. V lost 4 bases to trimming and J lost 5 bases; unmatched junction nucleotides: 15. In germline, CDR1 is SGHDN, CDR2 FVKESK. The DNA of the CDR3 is TGTGCCAGCAGCCCTCCCCGGGGATCTAGCGGGGGGCTGGAGACCCAGTACTTC. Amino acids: CASSPPRGSSGGLETQYF.

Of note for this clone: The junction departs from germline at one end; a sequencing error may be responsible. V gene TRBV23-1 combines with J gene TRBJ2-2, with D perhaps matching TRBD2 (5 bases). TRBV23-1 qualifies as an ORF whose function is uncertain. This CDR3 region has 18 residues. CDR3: CASSPMAGVQCEHRGAVF. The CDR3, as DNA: TGCGCCAGCAGCCCTATGGCAGGAGTCCAGTGCGAACACCGGGGAGCTGTTTTT.

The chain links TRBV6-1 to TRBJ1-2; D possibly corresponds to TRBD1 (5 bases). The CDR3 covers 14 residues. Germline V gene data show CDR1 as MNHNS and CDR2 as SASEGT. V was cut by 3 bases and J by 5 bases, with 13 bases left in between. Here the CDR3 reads CASSEGGTSYGYTF. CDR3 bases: TGTGCCAGCAGTGAGGGTGGGACCTCTTATGGCTACACCTTC.

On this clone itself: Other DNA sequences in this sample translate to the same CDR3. The chain's CDR3 is CASSERTGGDQPQHF. CDR3 DNA sequence: TGTGCCAGCAGTGAAAGGACAGGGGGGGATCAGCCCCAGCATTTT. V is TRBV2 and J is TRBJ1-5, with TRBD1 matching 10 bases. This CDR3 region has 15 residues. CDR1 is SNHLY and CDR2 is FYNNEI in the germline V gene. After removal of 2 bases from V and 5 bases from J, the junction contained 3 bases not matched to a gene.

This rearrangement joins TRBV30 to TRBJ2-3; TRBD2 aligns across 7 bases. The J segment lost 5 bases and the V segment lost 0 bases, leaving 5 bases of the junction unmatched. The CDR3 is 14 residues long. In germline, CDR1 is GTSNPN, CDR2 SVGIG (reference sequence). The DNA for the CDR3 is TGTGCCTGGAGTGTCGGCGGGGGAAGAGATACGCAGTATTTT. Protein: CAWSVGGGRDTQYF.

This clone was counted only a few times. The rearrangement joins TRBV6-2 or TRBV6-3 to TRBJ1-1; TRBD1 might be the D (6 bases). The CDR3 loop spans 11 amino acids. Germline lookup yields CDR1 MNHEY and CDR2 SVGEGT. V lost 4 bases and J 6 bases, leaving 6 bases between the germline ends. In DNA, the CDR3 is TGTGCCAGCAGTTGGACAGCTGAAGCTTTCTTT. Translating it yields CASSWTAEAFF.

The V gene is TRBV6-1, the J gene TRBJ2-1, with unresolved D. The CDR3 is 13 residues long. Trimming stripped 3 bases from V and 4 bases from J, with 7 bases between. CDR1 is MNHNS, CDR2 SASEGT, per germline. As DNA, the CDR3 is TGTGCCAGCAGTGAGTCTGAGTACAATGAGCAGTTCTTC. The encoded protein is CASSESEYNEQFF.